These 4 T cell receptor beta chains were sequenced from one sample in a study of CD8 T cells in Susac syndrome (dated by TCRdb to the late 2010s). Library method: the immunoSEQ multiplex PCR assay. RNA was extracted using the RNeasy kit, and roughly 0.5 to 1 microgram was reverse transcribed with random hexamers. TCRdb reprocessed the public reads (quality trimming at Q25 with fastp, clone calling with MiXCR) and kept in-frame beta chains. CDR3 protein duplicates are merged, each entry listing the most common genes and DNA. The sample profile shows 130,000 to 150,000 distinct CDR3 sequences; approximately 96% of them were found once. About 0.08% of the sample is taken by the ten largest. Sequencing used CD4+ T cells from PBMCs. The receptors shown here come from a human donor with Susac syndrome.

CDR3 bases: TGCAGCGCCGACGTTGAGCAAGAGACCCAGTACTTC. The encoded protein is CSADVEQETQYF. V usage is TRBV29-1 and J usage is TRBJ2-5, with D unresolved. V was clipped by 7 bases and J by 2 bases, with 11 bases between them. CDR3 size: 12 residues. Germline V gene data show CDR1 as SQVTM and CDR2 as ANQGSEA.

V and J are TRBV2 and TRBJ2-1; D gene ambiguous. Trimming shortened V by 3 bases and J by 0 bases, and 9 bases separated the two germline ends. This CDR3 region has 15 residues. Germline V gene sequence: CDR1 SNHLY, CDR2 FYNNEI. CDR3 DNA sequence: TGTGCCAGCAGTGACCAGAGAAGCTCCTACAATGAGCAGTTCTTC. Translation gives CASSDQRSSYNEQFF.

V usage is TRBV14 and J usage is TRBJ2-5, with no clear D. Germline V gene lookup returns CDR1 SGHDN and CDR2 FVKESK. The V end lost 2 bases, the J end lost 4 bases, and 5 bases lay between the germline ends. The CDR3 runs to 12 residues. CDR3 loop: CASSQMGETQYF. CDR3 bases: TGTGCCAGCAGCCAAATGGGAGAGACCCAGTACTTC.

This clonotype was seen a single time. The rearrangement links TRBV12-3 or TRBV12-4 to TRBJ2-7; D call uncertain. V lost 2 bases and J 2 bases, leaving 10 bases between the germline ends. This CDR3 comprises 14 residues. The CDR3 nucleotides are TGTGCCAGCAGTTTAAGGGTGAGCACCTACGAGCAGTACTTC. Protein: CASSLRVSTYEQYF.